The 10 T cell receptor beta chains presented below share a single source sample, sequenced in a study of beta chain features in type 1 diabetes. General study points: Moderately but significantly shorter TCRB CDR3s were found in Type 1 diabetes patients in all four CD4+ subsets.

Since all of the isolated RNA was reverse transcribed, expressed TCRB transcripts were what got sequenced. Generated by immunoSEQ multiplex PCR, the TCRdb table keeps only in-frame clones and is missing some. Altogether some 250,000 clones are present, roughly a tenth being singletons, with the ten largest covering around 0.017%. Their target antigens are unknown. Input material: naive CD4+ T cells from blood. These receptors originate from a man aged 25 to 40 with type 1 diabetes.

This clone was observed a single time. The J gene is TRBJ2-3, the V gene TRBV11-2; 13 bases are a match to TRBD2. Germline assignment: CDR1 SGHAT and CDR2 FQNNGV. The V and J ends lost 3 bases and 0 bases, in that order; junction bases with no gene match: 3. This CDR3 is built from 17 residues. The CDR3 loop is CASSLGLAGISTDTQYF. In DNA form, the CDR3 reads TGTGCCAGCAGCTTGGGACTAGCGGGGATTAGCACAGATACGCAGTATTTT.

The V and J genes are TRBV12-5 and TRBJ1-1, with a tentative D call TRBD1 (6 bases). V was shortened by 3 bases and J by 1 base, with 9 bases between the two germline ends. This CDR3 comprises 14 residues. The V gene's germline CDR1 is LGHNT and CDR2 FRNRAP. This CDR3 reads CASGFSQGNTEAFF. For the CDR3, the DNA is TGTGCTAGTGGTTTCTCACAGGGGAACACTGAAGCTTTCTTT.

The V call is TRBV2, the J call TRBJ2-2; 8 bases line up with TRBD2. Germline V CDR1 and CDR2: SNHLY, FYNNEI. The CDR3 runs to 18 residues. V trimming: 2 bases; J trimming: 4 bases; junction bases outside the gene matches: 12. Here the CDR3 DNA reads TGTGCCAGCAGTGAATTTGTCGGGGGGGCCTCTCCCACCGGGGAGCTGTTTTTT. Protein product: CASSEFVGGASPTGELFF.

This chain links TRBV9 with TRBJ1-6; 7 positions match TRBD1. The J segment lost 0 bases and the V segment lost 3 bases, leaving 6 bases of the junction unmatched. The CDR3 length is 17 residues. The germline gives CDR1 SGDLS, CDR2 YYNGEE. CDR3 sequence reads: CASSAKTGSSYNSPLHF. As DNA, the CDR3 is TGTGCCAGCAGCGCCAAGACAGGGAGCTCCTATAATTCACCCCTCCACTTT.

This clone was seen only a few times. V gene TRBV7-3 combines with J gene TRBJ2-5; 8 bases are a match to TRBD2. Trimming removed 1 base from V and 3 bases from J; junction bases left unmatched: 4. CDR3 size: 15 residues. Germline loops: CDR1 SGHTA, CDR2 FQGTGA. The DNA for the CDR3 is TGTGCCAGCAGCTTAATGGCCGGGGGGGAAGAGACCCAGTACTTC. It codes for CASSLMAGGEETQYF. Supplemented by reference TRBV7-3 and TRBJ2-5, the full variable domain reads GAGVSQTPSNKVTEKGKYVELRCDPISGHTALYWYRQSLGQGPEFLIYFQGTGAADDSGLPNDRFFAVRPEGSVSTLKIQRTERGDSAVYLCASSLMAGGEETQYFGPGTRLLVL.

This chain links TRBV28 with TRBJ1-1, with 9 bases fitting TRBD1. With V trimmed by 2 bases and J by 5 bases, 3 bases remained unmatched. CDR3 length equals 14 residues. Germline V gives CDR1 MDHEN, CDR2 SYDVKM. DNA for the CDR3: TGTGCCAGCAGTTTAGCGGACAGGGGTACTGAAGCTTTCTTT. This encodes CASSLADRGTEAFF.

The genes are TRBV7-9 and TRBJ2-3; D call uncertain. The germline CDR1 and CDR2 sequences are SEHNR and FQNEAQ (reference sequence). Trimming shortened V by 1 base and J by 2 bases, and 13 bases separated the two germline ends. This CDR3 has 16 residues. CDR3: CASSLGYSKPTDTQYF. The CDR3 nucleotides read TGTGCCAGCAGCTTAGGATACAGCAAGCCCACAGATACGCAGTATTTT.

A single count supports this clone. The J gene is TRBJ1-6, the V gene TRBV5-1; D is perhaps TRBD1 (6 bases). The CDR3 is 14 amino acids. Germline V gene lookup returns CDR1 SGHRS and CDR2 YFSETQ. Trimming pared 2 bases from V and 9 bases from J, leaving 12 bases between. CDR3 residues: CASSLQGLSSPLHF. The CDR3 DNA sequence: TGCGCCAGCAGCTTACAGGGCCTTAGTTCACCCCTCCACTTT.

This clone came up a few times. The chain links TRBV18 to TRBJ2-7, with TRBD1 identical over 8 bases. Trimming removed 4 bases from V and 1 base from J; junction bases left unmatched: 9. Germline CDR1 reads KGHSH; CDR2 reads LQKENI. This CDR3 contains 16 residues. CDR3 protein: CASSLETGARSYEQYF. DNA for the CDR3: TGTGCCAGCTCACTGGAGACAGGGGCAAGGTCCTACGAGCAGTACTTC.

This clone came up a few times. The chain uses TRBV2 and TRBJ2-5; tentatively, D is TRBD1 (5 bases). Gene TRBJ2-7 matches the end of the DNA better, so the J call may be wrong. Looked up from germline, CDR1 is SNHLY and CDR2 is FYNNEI. The CDR3 is 13 amino acids. CDR3: CASSVDRSYEQYF. CDR3 in DNA: TGTGCCAGCAGTGTCGACAGATCCTACGAGCAGTACTTC.